Shown below are 5 T cell receptor beta chains from a single sample sequenced in a study of long-term antiretroviral therapy in people with HIV. Samples were assayed with immunoSEQ v3.0 at survey level. Assay: immunoSEQ multiplex PCR; the TCRdb copy retains only in-frame clones and omits some. Counted here are about 40,000 clones, around 85% occurring once; the ten biggest clones make up under 4.5%. Sample: unsorted PBMCs, taken 1.2 years after starting antiretroviral therapy. The receptor set was obtained from a woman aged 45-59 years with HIV.

The V call is TRBV25-1, the J call TRBJ2-3; D tentatively fits TRBD1 or TRBD2 (5 bases each). V lost 4 bases, J lost 2 bases, and 10 bases lay in between. CDR3 length: 14 amino acids. The V gene's germline CDR1 is MGHDK and CDR2 SYGVNS. The CDR3 DNA reads TGTGCCAGCAGTGGTTTGGGGGACACAGATACGCAGTATTTT. Its translation is CASSGLGDTDTQYF.

The count of this clone is one. The rearrangement uses TRBV14 and TRBJ2-5; TRBD2 matches at 7 bases. In germline, CDR1 is SGHDN, CDR2 FVKESK. The trim removed 0 bases at V and 5 bases at J, leaving 6 bases unmatched. There are 15 residues in the CDR3. This CDR3 reads CASSQETSVGETQYF. CDR3 DNA: TGTGCCAGCAGCCAAGAAACTAGCGTGGGGGAGACCCAGTACTTC. The full variable domain, its missing parts supplied by reference TRBV14 and TRBJ2-5, is EAGVTQFPSHSVIEKGQTVTLRCDPISGHDNLYWYRRVMGKEIKFLLHFVKESKQDESGMPNNRFLAERTGGTYSTLKVQPAELEDSGVYFCASSQETSVGETQYFGPGTRLLVL.

V and J are TRBV29-1 and TRBJ2-7; TRBD1 or TRBD2 may be the D gene (6 bases each). With 6 bases removed from V and 6 bases from J, the gap between germline ends came to 18 bases. Germline loops: CDR1 SQVTM, CDR2 ANQGSEA. The CDR3 spans 13 residues. CDR3 sequence (DNA): TGCAGCGTGTATGGGGGGCCGGACCGCGAGCAGTACTTC. Its protein product is CSVYGGPDREQYF.

V gene TRBV19 combines with J gene TRBJ2-7, with 10 positions matching TRBD2. Trimming cost V 4 bases and J 6 bases; bases outside gene matches: 6. The CDR3 sequence is 14 residues long. The germline gives CDR1 LNHDA, CDR2 SQIVND (reference sequence). The CDR3 DNA sequence: TGTGCCAGTAGTACGCCGGGACTAGCGCTCGAGCAGTACTTC. Translating it yields CASSTPGLALEQYF.

This clone appeared a few times. The V call is TRBV29-1, the J call TRBJ2-1; 9 bases are shared with TRBD1. The CDR3 extends over 15 amino acids. Trimming removed 4 bases from V and 7 bases from J; junction bases left unmatched: 11. CDR1 is SQVTM and CDR2 is ANQGSEA in the germline V gene. Here the CDR3 DNA reads TGCAGCGTTGCCGACACAGGGGGCGGTTGGAATGAGCAGTTCTTC. Residues: CSVADTGGGWNEQFF.